These 32 T cell receptor beta chains were all obtained from the same sample, sequenced in a study of post-analysis software for immune sequencing data. Study observations and caveats: In patients, TRBV5-6, TRBV5-1 and TRBV20-1 belonged to four or five TRBV segments found more frequently than in controls.

Each TCR beta cDNA library carried unique molecular identifiers. TCRdb redid the calling of the PCR reads with MiXCR, one entry per CDR3 protein. The sample carries 600,000 to 750,000 distinct CDR3 sequences, about 60% recorded once. These receptors' targets are unknown. Sequenced: blood. These receptors were obtained from a girl aged 2 to 9 with multiple sclerosis.

This clonotype has more than one count but fewer than ten. The rearrangement joins TRBV3-1 to TRBJ2-3, with 14 bases that match TRBD2. CDR1 and CDR2 (germline): LGHDT, YNNKEL (reference sequence). The J segment lost 5 bases and the V segment lost 4 bases, leaving 11 bases of the junction unmatched. This CDR3 comprises 18 residues. The DNA for the CDR3 is TGTGCCAGCAGCCCAAGGACGACTAGCGGGAGGGCCTTAGATACGCAGTATTTT. This sequence encodes CASSPRTTSGRALDTQYF.

This rearrangement joins TRBV20-1 to TRBJ2-7, with TRBD2 matching 10 bases. Near its end, the DNA agrees better with TRBJ2-5, so the J call may be wrong. The CDR3 totals 16 residues. The germline gives CDR1 DFQATT, CDR2 SNEGSKA (reference sequence). CDR3 sequence: CSARDIKRGGRETQYF. In nucleotides, the CDR3 is TGCAGTGCTAGAGATATAAAGCGGGGGGGCCGAGAGACCCAGTACTTC.

The rearrangement links TRBV7-2 to TRBJ1-1; 11 bases are a match to TRBD1. This CDR3 comprises 14 residues. V shed 7 bases, J shed 8 bases, and the junction held 9 bases outside the gene matches. Germline lookup yields CDR1 SGHTA and CDR2 FQGNSA. The CDR3, as DNA: TGTGCCAGCATCCCGGACAGGGGGCTTTCCGAAGCTTTCTTT. It is translated as CASIPDRGLSEAFF.

The rearrangement uses TRBV7-2 and TRBJ2-5; D uncertain. V gave up 1 base and J gave up 2 bases, with 8 bases separating them. This CDR3 is built from 14 residues. CDR1 and CDR2 from the germline V gene are SGHTA and FQGNSA. CDR3 in amino acids: CASSLDWGQETQYF. DNA for the CDR3: TGTGCCAGCAGCTTAGACTGGGGTCAAGAGACCCAGTACTTC.

This clonotype has just a few counts. The V call is TRBV12-5, the J call TRBJ2-1, with 12 bases identical to TRBD2. The CDR3 loop spans 16 amino acids. The junction had 12 bases not matched to a gene; V was cut back by 0 bases and J by 15 bases. Looked up from germline, CDR1 is LGHNT and CDR2 is FRNRAP. The CDR3 bases are TGTGCTAGTGGTTTGGTAATCCGACTAGCGGGAGTGCATCGGTTCTTC. It encodes CASGLVIRLAGVHRFF. The full variable domain, its missing parts supplied by reference TRBV12-5 and TRBJ2-1, is DARVTQTPRHKVTEMGQEVTMRCQPILGHNTVFWYRQTMMQGLELLAYFRNRAPLDDSGMPKDRFSAEMPDATLATLKIQPSEPRDSAVYFCASGLVIRLAGVHRFFGPGTRLTVL.

The chain couples TRBV28 to TRBJ2-5, with TRBD2 matching 8 bases. The CDR3 totals 17 residues. V shed 6 bases, J shed 2 bases, and the junction held 14 bases outside the gene matches. Germline CDR1 reads MDHEN; CDR2 reads SYDVKM. The CDR3 loop reads CASRSFSLSGAQETQYF. The CDR3 nucleotides read TGTGCCAGCAGAAGTTTTTCTCTTAGCGGGGCACAAGAGACCCAGTACTTC.

The CDR3: CSARVRGVNTEAFF. The CDR3 DNA sequence: TGCAGTGCTAGAGTCCGAGGGGTGAACACTGAAGCTTTCTTT. The V call is TRBV20-1, the J call TRBJ1-1, with a possible D match to TRBD1 (5 bases). Germline V gene lookup returns CDR1 DFQATT and CDR2 SNEGSKA (reference sequence). With 1 base removed from V and 0 bases from J, the gap between germline ends came to 9 bases. The CDR3 contains 14 residues.

This clonotype was detected only a few times. The chain combines TRBV15 with TRBJ2-5; 10 positions match TRBD1. V dropped 2 bases and J dropped 8; count of bases not matched to a gene: 8. The CDR3 has 15 amino acids. The germline CDR1 and CDR2 sequences are LNHNV and YYDKDF (reference sequence). CDR3 DNA sequence: TGTGCCACCAGCAGACTAACCGGGACAGGGGACACCCAGTACTTC. Translating gives CATSRLTGTGDTQYF. The variable domain in full, with the rest retrieved from reference TRBV15 and TRBJ2-5, is DAMVIQNPRYQVTQFGKPVTLSCSQTLNHNVMYWYQQKSSQAPKLLFHYYDKDFNNEADTPDNFQSRRPNTSFCFLDIRSPGLGDTAMYLCATSRLTGTGDTQYFGPGTRLLVL.

The chain joins TRBV7-8 to TRBJ1-5; D is ambiguous. Germline loops: CDR1 SGHVS, CDR2 FQNEAQ. Trimming removed 1 base at V and 6 bases at J, with 4 bases between. The CDR3 extends over 12 amino acids. In DNA, the CDR3 is TGTGCCAGCAGCTTAGATCTTCAGCCCCAGCATTTT. Encoded protein: CASSLDLQPQHF.

The chain recombines TRBV3-1 with TRBJ1-2; 8 bases are shared with TRBD1. Germline CDR1 reads LGHDT; CDR2 reads YNNKEL (reference sequence). V shed 4 bases, J shed 2 bases, and the junction held 12 bases outside the gene matches. The CDR3 spans 17 residues. The CDR3 DNA reads as TGTGCCAGCAGCCGCCGGGGACAGGAGACACTGAACTATGGCTACACCTTC. It translates to CASSRRGQETLNYGYTF.

This chain joins TRBV29-1 and TRBJ2-5; TRBD1 aligns across 9 bases. The CDR3 runs to 14 residues. Germline values: CDR1 SQVTM, CDR2 ANQGSEA. The V segment lost 7 bases and the J segment 4 bases; nucleotides outside the gene matches: 10. CDR3 loop: CSALLPTGGETQYF. The DNA for the CDR3 is TGCAGCGCTTTGTTACCGACAGGGGGAGAGACCCAGTACTTC.

The rearrangement links TRBV7-6 to TRBJ2-3; weak D call: TRBD1 (6 bases). The CDR3 length is 16 residues. Trimming removed 5 bases at V and 1 base at J, with 16 bases between. Germline V gene data show CDR1 as SGHVS and CDR2 as FNYEAQ. The CDR3 DNA reads as TGTGCCAGCAGCCCCCAGACAGGTCGGGGCACAGATACGCAGTATTTT. It encodes CASSPQTGRGTDTQYF.

The chain carries TRBV27 and TRBJ2-1, with 7 bases that match TRBD2. There are 14 residues in the CDR3. CDR1 and CDR2 (germline): MNHEY, SMNVEV (reference sequence). The V segment lost 6 bases and the J segment 7 bases; nucleotides outside the gene matches: 9. The CDR3 region is CASSREDGRNEQFF. Written as DNA, the CDR3 is TGTGCCAGCAGCCGGGAGGACGGTAGAAATGAGCAGTTCTTC.

The J gene is TRBJ2-4, the V gene TRBV11-2, with 8 nucleotides matching TRBD2. The J call may be mistaken, given a closer DNA end match to TRBJ2-7. Per the germline V gene, CDR1 is SGHAT and CDR2 is FQNNGV. CDR3 length: 14 amino acids. In DNA form, the CDR3 reads TGTGCCAGCAGCCCGGGTAGCGGGATGTACGAGCAGTACTTC. Translated, it gives CASSPGSGMYEQYF.

The chain links TRBV27 to TRBJ1-1; TRBD1 is a possible D gene (5 bases). Trimming removed 3 bases at V and 4 bases at J, with 18 bases between. Looked up from germline, CDR1 is MNHEY and CDR2 is SMNVEV (reference sequence). The CDR3 spans 16 residues. The CDR3: CASSLQPPGQATEAFF. DNA of the CDR3: TGTGCCAGCAGTTTGCAGCCCCCGGGGCAGGCCACTGAAGCTTTCTTT.

This chain joins TRBV3-1 and TRBJ2-3, with 7 bases fitting TRBD2. Trimming cost V 0 bases and J 3 bases; bases outside gene matches: 9. This CDR3 is 17 amino acids long. Germline-derived CDR1 and CDR2 are LGHDT and YNNKEL (reference sequence). The CDR3 protein is CASSQDHAGEWTDTQYF. DNA for the CDR3: TGTGCCAGCAGCCAAGATCATGCGGGAGAGTGGACAGATACGCAGTATTTT.

J is TRBJ2-4 and V is TRBV5-1; D is possibly TRBD1 or TRBD2 (5 bases each). Germline V gene data show CDR1 as SGHRS and CDR2 as YFSETQ. The CDR3 spans 17 residues. V was trimmed by 0 bases and J by 0 bases, leaving 13 bases between them. This CDR3 is CASSLGSGTLAKNIQYF. The CDR3 coding sequence is TGCGCCAGCAGCTTGGGATCGGGGACGCTAGCCAAAAACATTCAGTACTTC.

A few counts support this clonotype. J is TRBJ2-4 and V is TRBV7-9; D is unclear. The DNA end is a closer match to TRBJ2-7, so the J assignment may be wrong. Germline CDR1 is SEHNR and CDR2 is FQNEAQ (reference sequence). CDR3 length: 13 amino acids. In nucleotides, the CDR3 is TGTGCCAGCAGCTTAGGAGGTGCCGGCGAGCAGTACTTC. Its translation: CASSLGGAGEQYF.

J is TRBJ2-1 and V is TRBV7-9, with D possibly TRBD1 on 6 matching bases. The V end was cut by 6 bases, the J end by 2 bases, with 14 bases between. The germline gives CDR1 SEHNR, CDR2 FQNEAQ (reference sequence). The CDR3 extends over 15 amino acids. CDR3 region: CASSPPTGPYNEQFF. As DNA, the CDR3 is TGTGCCAGCAGTCCCCCGACAGGCCCCTACAATGAGCAGTTCTTC.

The V gene is TRBV12-3 or TRBV12-4, the J gene TRBJ2-1, with TRBD2 matching over 7 bases. CDR3 length equals 12 residues. The trim removed 4 bases at V and 9 bases at J, leaving 3 bases unmatched. The CDR3, as DNA: TGTGCCAGCAGTTCCTCGGGAGGTGAGCAGTTCTTC. Its translation: CASSSSGGEQFF.

This chain links TRBV11-3 with TRBJ2-5; D is perhaps TRBD1 (6 bases). The J call may be in error: the DNA end matches TRBJ2-7 better. Germline-derived CDR1 and CDR2 are SGHNT and YENEEA. CDR3 size: 14 residues. Here the CDR3 reads CASSSFTGMGEQYF. CDR3 DNA sequence: TGTGCCAGCAGCTCATTTACAGGGATGGGCGAGCAGTACTTC.

This clonotype has just a few counts. J is TRBJ2-1 and V is TRBV4-1; the match to TRBD2 covers 7 bases. Germline V CDR1 and CDR2: MGHRA, YSYEKL. V lost 0 bases to trimming and J lost 7 bases; unmatched junction nucleotides: 9. CDR3 length: 16 amino acids. CDR3 DNA: TGCGCCAGCAGCCAAGATCATGGGCGGGAGATGAATGAGCAGTTCTTC. This codes for CASSQDHGREMNEQFF.

Worth noting for this clonotype: An end of the junction differs from the germline gene, which may be a read error. V and J are TRBV7-3 and TRBJ1-1; D is uncertain. The CDR3 is 13 amino acids. Looked up from germline, CDR1 is SGHTA and CDR2 is FQGTGA. In nucleotides, the CDR3 is TGTGCCAGCAAATTCGGGCAGAACACTGAAGCTTTCTTC. Its translation is CASKFGQNTEAFF.

This rearrangement joins TRBV20-1 to TRBJ1-5; D possibly corresponds to TRBD1 (5 bases). The CDR3 is made up of 13 amino acids. Trimming took 0 bases from V and 6 from J, leaving 9 bases between them. Germline CDR1 is DFQATT and CDR2 is SNEGSKA (reference sequence). CDR3 nucleotide sequence: TGCAGTGCTAGAGATCGAGGGACTCAGCCCCAGCATTTT. It translates to CSARDRGTQPQHF.

This clonotype was recorded only once. The chain joins TRBV12-3 or TRBV12-4 to TRBJ1-2; D might be TRBD1 (5 bases). Trimming took 5 bases from V and 2 from J, leaving 15 bases between them. This CDR3 has 15 amino acids. The DNA of the CDR3 is TGTGCCAGCAGTCCCGGGGGAGGGTCCAACTATGGCTACACCTTC. This translates into CASSPGGGSNYGYTF.

The chain couples TRBV5-5 to TRBJ1-6; TRBD1 might be the D (5 bases). CDR1 and CDR2 (germline): SGHKS, YYEKEE (reference sequence). V lost 3 bases and J 7 bases, leaving 14 bases between the germline ends. The CDR3 sequence is 15 residues long. CDR3 nucleotides: TGTGCCAGCAGCTCGTCGGGACCGATAAATTCACCCCTCCACTTT. This translates into CASSSSGPINSPLHF.

Only a few counts were recorded for this clonotype. The chain has TRBV5-1 and TRBJ2-7; D is possibly TRBD1 (6 bases). Per germline, CDR1 SGHRS and CDR2 YFSETQ. The CDR3 is 15 residues long. Between the trimmed V and J ends, which lost 4 bases and 2 bases, there was a span of 16 bases. The CDR3 DNA follows: TGCGCCAGCAGCGGGCAAATACAGGGCCCCTACGAGCAGTACTTC. Amino acids: CASSGQIQGPYEQYF.

Concerning this clonotype: One junction end does not reproduce the germline sequence, and a read error may be involved. This sequence joins TRBV7-9 and TRBJ1-2; tentatively, D is TRBD1 (5 bases). This CDR3 spans 16 amino acids. Looked up from germline, CDR1 is SEHNR and CDR2 is FQNEAQ (reference sequence). CDR3 DNA sequence: TGTGCCAGCAGCCCCCTTCGGACACCATTTAACTATGGCTACACCTTT. Its translation: CASSPLRTPFNYGYTF.

The rearrangement joins TRBV5-5 to TRBJ2-7; D is possibly TRBD2 (7 bases). The ends were cut back, 2 bases at V and 2 bases at J, with 14 bases in the middle. This CDR3 comprises 15 residues. Germline values: CDR1 SGHKS, CDR2 YYEKEE (reference sequence). This CDR3 reads CASSFRGGDAYEQYF. In DNA form, the CDR3 reads TGTGCCAGCAGCTTTCGAGGGGGGGACGCCTACGAGCAGTACTTC.

The CDR3 protein is CATSRGGPGGHYGYTF. The CDR3 DNA reads as TGTGCCACCAGCAGAGGAGGGCCAGGGGGCCACTATGGCTACACCTTC. The rearrangement joins TRBV15 to TRBJ1-2, with 8 bases matching TRBD1. The germline V gene has CDR1 LNHNV and CDR2 YYDKDF (reference sequence). Trimming at V came to 1 base and at J to 3 bases, leaving 7 bases not matched to a gene. The CDR3 covers 16 residues.

This clonotype appeared once. This chain joins TRBV6-1 and TRBJ2-5; the D is unclear. This CDR3 has 15 residues. Germline V gene lookup returns CDR1 MNHNS and CDR2 SASEGT. V lost 6 bases and J 0 bases, leaving 14 bases between the germline ends. The chain's CDR3 is CASSSSRRNQETQYF. CDR3 nucleotide sequence: TGTGCCAGCAGCTCAAGCAGGCGTAACCAAGAGACCCAGTACTTC.

This clonotype showed up just a few times. V usage is TRBV13 and J usage is TRBJ2-7, with D uncertain. The end of the DNA fits TRBJ2-5 better, so the J call may be wrong. This CDR3 is built from 16 residues. CDR1 and CDR2 (germline): PRHDT, FYEKMQ (reference sequence). CDR3 amino acids: CASSFHLHNFKETQYF. CDR3 DNA sequence: TGTGCCAGCAGCTTTCATCTGCACAACTTTAAAGAGACCCAGTACTTC.